Below are 24 T cell receptor beta chains sequenced from a single sample in a study of T cell responses to AZD1222 COVID-19 vaccine. Here immunoSEQ multiplex PCR was the method, and the copy in TCRdb shows in-frame clones only, minus some. The repertoire includes about 48,000 clones, just over 85% of them detected once, and 5.5% to 7% sits in the top ten. This specimen consisted of peripheral blood, obtained 28 days after the second AZD1222 dose. These receptors were taken from an adult who received the AZD1222 COVID-19 vaccine.

The rearrangement links TRBV5-4 to TRBJ2-5, with 7 bases lining up with TRBD2. This CDR3 contains 15 residues. The V segment lost 1 base and the J segment 2 bases; nucleotides outside the gene matches: 5. Germline V gives CDR1 SGHNT, CDR2 YYREEE (reference sequence). The CDR3 coding sequence is TGTGCCAGCAGCTTGAGACTAGCAGGACAAGAGACCCAGTACTTC. Encoded protein: CASSLRLAGQETQYF.

The rearrangement uses TRBV9 and TRBJ2-3; D call uncertain. From germline, CDR1 is SGDLS and CDR2 YYNGEE. This CDR3 region has 15 residues. Trimming pared 0 bases from V and 5 bases from J, leaving 13 bases between. CDR3 sequence: CASSVASSLGDTQYF. The CDR3 region has the DNA TGTGCCAGCAGCGTAGCCAGCTCCCTGGGAGATACGCAGTATTTT.

The rearrangement joins TRBV28 to TRBJ2-7, with 8 positions matching TRBD2. Germline CDR1 is MDHEN and CDR2 is SYDVKM. The CDR3 loop spans 14 amino acids. Trimming cost V 6 bases and J 2 bases; bases outside gene matches: 6. CDR3 DNA: TGTGCCAGCAGGGTAGCGGGGACGACCTACGAGCAGTACTTC. Its protein is CASRVAGTTYEQYF.

This sequence joins TRBV5-1 and TRBJ1-5, with D perhaps matching TRBD1 (6 bases). Trimming shortened V by 9 bases and J by 9 bases, and 16 bases separated the two germline ends. The CDR3 consists of 12 residues. Per germline, CDR1 SGHRS and CDR2 YFSETQ. Here the CDR3 reads CATRQDKGPQHF. CDR3 nucleotides: TGCGCCACACGACAGGACAAAGGGCCCCAGCATTTT. The full variable domain, rest sourced from reference TRBV5-1 and TRBJ1-5, is KAGVTQTPRYLIKTRGQQVTLSCSPISGHRSVSWYQQTPGQGLQFLFEYFSETQRNKGNFPGRFSGRQFSNSRSEMNVSTLELGDSALYLCATRQDKGPQHFGDGTRLSIL.

The chain couples TRBV5-6 to TRBJ1-2; 9 nucleotides agree with TRBD1. Germline V CDR1 and CDR2: SGHDT, YYEEEE. This CDR3 is 13 amino acids long. After removal of 0 bases from V and 6 bases from J, the junction contained 0 bases not matched to a gene. The CDR3 DNA sequence: TGTGCCAGCAGCTTGGGGGACAGGGATGGCTACACCTTC. Translating it yields CASSLGDRDGYTF.

The V gene is TRBV29-1, the J gene TRBJ2-7; TRBD1 might be the D (6 bases). Germline CDR1 and CDR2: SQVTM and ANQGSEA. With 6 bases removed from V and 1 base from J, the gap between germline ends came to 13 bases. CDR3 size: 13 residues. The CDR3 bases are TGCAGCGTCCCAGGGGTAGGATCCTACGAGCAGTACTTC. It codes for CSVPGVGSYEQYF.

This chain's CDR3 is CASSLYGAGGPISTFF. The CDR3 coding sequence is TGTGCCAGCAGCTTATATGGTGCGGGAGGGCCTATCTCTACGTTCTTC. This chain links TRBV7-3 with TRBJ2-1, with TRBD2 matching over 9 bases. CDR3 length equals 16 residues. The trim removed 2 bases at V and 15 bases at J, leaving 17 bases unmatched. Germline CDR1 and CDR2: SGHTA and FQGTGA.

The rearrangement uses TRBV7-2 and TRBJ2-3, with TRBD2 matching over 11 bases. The V gene end was trimmed by 1 base and the J gene end by 4 bases; junction bases not matched to a gene: 7. This CDR3 is built from 17 residues. Germline loops: CDR1 SGHTA, CDR2 FQGNSA. CDR3 DNA sequence: TGTGCCAGCAGCTTAGTTTCCGGGACTAGCGGACCAGATACGCAGTATTTT. Translated: CASSLVSGTSGPDTQYF.

The rearrangement uses TRBV7-9 and TRBJ2-1; TRBD2 aligns across 7 bases. J lost 4 bases, V lost 5 bases, and 11 bases had no gene match. CDR1 SEHNR and CDR2 FQNEAQ come from the germline V gene (reference sequence). This CDR3 is 16 amino acids long. As DNA, the CDR3 is TGTGCCAGCAGCCCCCTGGGGGGAGGGAGATACAATGAGCAGTTCTTC. This sequence encodes CASSPLGGGRYNEQFF.

This clone was found once. V is TRBV29-1 and J is TRBJ2-7; a possible D gene is TRBD2 (6 bases). Germline CDR1 and CDR2: SQVTM and ANQGSEA. Trimming left V 5 bases short and J 2 bases short, with 10 bases between. CDR3 size: 12 residues. This CDR3 reads CSVYGGAYEQYF. Written as DNA, the CDR3 is TGCAGCGTTTATGGAGGGGCCTACGAGCAGTACTTC.

The CDR3: CASSLGRNYGYTF. The CDR3 DNA follows: TGTGCCAGCAGTTTAGGGCGAAACTATGGCTACACCTTC. The chain is built from TRBV12-3 or TRBV12-4 and TRBJ1-2; D uncertain. This CDR3 has 13 residues. V was clipped by 1 base and J by 2 bases, with 5 bases between them.

This clone was observed a single time. The rearrangement joins TRBV3-1 (or the pseudogene TRBV3-2) to TRBJ2-7, with D possibly being TRBD1 (8 bases). The germline V and J ends were trimmed by 4 bases and 4 bases, with 20 bases remaining between them. Germline loops: CDR1 LGHDT, CDR2 YNNKEL (reference sequence). This CDR3 contains 16 residues. The CDR3 DNA is TGTGCCAGCAGCCTGCGGGGGCAGGGGGCCCCTTACGAGCAGTACTTC. It yields the protein CASSLRGQGAPYEQYF.

J is TRBJ2-5 and V is TRBV10-1, with D possibly being TRBD2 (6 bases). Germline CDR1 reads WNHNN; CDR2 reads SYGVQD (reference sequence). The CDR3 has 13 amino acids. V lost 4 bases and J 1 base, leaving 7 bases between the germline ends. CDR3 protein: CASSVGLQETQYF. In DNA form, the CDR3 reads TGCGCCAGCAGTGTGGGACTCCAAGAGACCCAGTACTTC.

The chain links TRBV3-1 (or the pseudogene TRBV3-2) to TRBJ2-7; 8 bases are a match to TRBD2. With 0 bases clipped from V and 6 bases from J, the junction kept 7 bases outside the gene matches. The CDR3 totals 15 residues. Looked up from germline, CDR1 is LGHDT and CDR2 is YNNKEL (reference sequence). The CDR3 DNA sequence: TGTGCCAGCAGCCAAGATCTTAGCGGGACGGCCGAGCAGTACTTC. Residues: CASSQDLSGTAEQYF.

This chain joins TRBV19 and TRBJ2-1, with 14 bases matching TRBD2. Germline V gene data show CDR1 as LNHDA and CDR2 as SQIVND (reference sequence). J gave up 8 bases and V 7 bases, and 16 bases lay outside the gene matches. CDR3 length equals 18 residues. The CDR3 reads CASNHAAVGLAGGDEQFF. The CDR3 bases are TGTGCCAGTAACCACGCAGCTGTAGGACTAGCGGGGGGTGATGAGCAGTTCTTC.

The chain links TRBV5-4 to TRBJ2-3; tentatively, D is TRBD2 (6 bases). This CDR3 is built from 14 residues. Germline V lookup: CDR1 SGHNT, CDR2 YYREEE (reference sequence). With 1 base removed from V and 4 bases from J, the gap between germline ends came to 10 bases. CDR3 DNA: TGTGCCAGCAGCTTGAGTAGCGGTGCAGATACGCAGTATTTT. Its translation is CASSLSSGADTQYF.

The chain is built from TRBV19 and TRBJ2-7; TRBD1 might be the D (6 bases). The CDR3 is made up of 17 amino acids. CDR1 and CDR2 (germline): LNHDA, SQIVND (reference sequence). Deletions cut 4 bases from V and 2 bases from J, with 21 bases between. CDR3 loop: CASSKRGITGRTYEQYF. For the CDR3, the DNA is TGTGCCAGTAGTAAAAGGGGGATCACAGGGCGCACCTACGAGCAGTACTTC.

The chain links TRBV28 to TRBJ2-6, with D tentatively TRBD1 (6 bases). This CDR3 comprises 16 residues. Trimming removed 9 bases from V and 0 bases from J, with 15 bases in between. Germline V gives CDR1 MDHEN, CDR2 SYDVKM. CDR3 loop: CARPQGMSSGANVLTF. DNA of the CDR3: TGTGCCAGACCTCAGGGGATGAGCTCTGGGGCCAACGTCCTGACTTTC.

The chain employs TRBV6-1 and TRBJ2-7; TRBD2 aligns across 13 bases. V was clipped by 3 bases and J by 3 bases; unmatched bases: 5. The CDR3 is 16 residues long. Per the germline V gene, CDR1 is MNHNS and CDR2 is SASEGT. CDR3 amino acids: CASSDGRLAGGYEQYF. The CDR3 region has the DNA TGTGCCAGCAGTGACGGTCGACTAGCGGGAGGCTACGAGCAGTACTTC.

The chain couples TRBV5-1 to TRBJ2-5; D not certain. CDR3 size: 14 residues. Germline V lookup: CDR1 SGHRS, CDR2 YFSETQ. Trimming removed 0 bases at V and 5 bases at J, with 11 bases between. CDR3 sequence reads: CASSLDLLGETQYF. The CDR3 DNA follows: TGCGCCAGCAGCTTGGATCTCCTGGGGGAGACCCAGTACTTC.

The chain is built from TRBV9 and TRBJ2-3; tentative D call: TRBD1 (6 bases). The germline gives CDR1 SGDLS, CDR2 YYNGEE. The CDR3 runs to 15 residues. The germline V and J ends were trimmed by 3 bases and 2 bases, with 13 bases remaining between them. The CDR3 bases are TGTGCCAGCAGCGACCGGACAGCCCTCACAGATACGCAGTATTTT. This translates into CASSDRTALTDTQYF.

The chain has TRBV19 and TRBJ2-1; 7 positions match TRBD1. Trimming took 5 bases from V and 11 from J; bases not matched to a gene: 15. CDR1 and CDR2 from the germline V gene are LNHDA and SQIVND (reference sequence). The length of the CDR3 is 15 residues. In DNA form, the CDR3 reads TGTGCCAGTAGTCCTCGGGACAGAGGGTGGGGGAAGCAGTTCTTC. This codes for CASSPRDRGWGKQFF.

DNA for the CDR3: TGTGCCAGCAGCTTAGCTAGCGGGAGTTCCAATGAGCAGTTCTTC. Protein sequence: CASSLASGSSNEQFF. The J gene is TRBJ2-1, the V gene TRBV11-3; TRBD2 matches 10 bases. Unmatched junction bases numbered 3, after V lost 1 base and J lost 6 bases. The CDR3 loop spans 15 amino acids. Germline CDR1 is SGHNT and CDR2 is YENEEA.

This clone was seen only once. The chain joins TRBV9 to TRBJ1-2; 12 positions agree with TRBD1. Germline V gene sequence: CDR1 SGDLS, CDR2 YYNGEE. The ends lost 3 bases at V and 7 bases at J; junction bases unmatched: 10. There are 16 residues in the CDR3. The CDR3 loop reads CASSAGGTGGFAGYTF. DNA of the CDR3: TGTGCCAGCAGCGCGGGTGGGACAGGGGGCTTCGCTGGCTACACCTTC.